This record concerns one T cell receptor beta chain sequence. The antigen remains unidentified. This sample stems from a study of OX40 agonist ivuxolimab in advanced cancers. As for the study in general: Ivuxolimab, which patients received intravenously every 2 weeks, was dosed at 0.01 to 10 mg/kg. Study conclusions and caveats: The specificity for antigen of the expanded peripheral T cells was not determined.

Germline V gene sequence: CDR1 SEHNR, CDR2 FQNEAQ (reference sequence). The CDR3 consists of 15 residues. V lost 3 bases, J lost 4 bases, and 12 bases lay in between. Here immunoSEQ multiplex PCR was the method, and the copy in TCRdb shows in-frame clones only, minus some. The sample includes just under 85,000 clones, around four fifths of them seen just once. This clonotype originated in an adult with an advanced solid tumor such as melanoma, head and neck, liver or kidney cancer. Sequences were derived from CD4+ or CD8+ T cells sorted from blood, sampled in a trial of the OX40 agonist ivuxolimab. This chain joins TRBV7-9 and TRBJ1-4; the D is unclear. For the CDR3, the DNA is TGTGCCAGCAGCTTTCCCAGATTAAATAATGAAAAACTGTTTTTT. Its translation: CASSFPRLNNEKLFF.